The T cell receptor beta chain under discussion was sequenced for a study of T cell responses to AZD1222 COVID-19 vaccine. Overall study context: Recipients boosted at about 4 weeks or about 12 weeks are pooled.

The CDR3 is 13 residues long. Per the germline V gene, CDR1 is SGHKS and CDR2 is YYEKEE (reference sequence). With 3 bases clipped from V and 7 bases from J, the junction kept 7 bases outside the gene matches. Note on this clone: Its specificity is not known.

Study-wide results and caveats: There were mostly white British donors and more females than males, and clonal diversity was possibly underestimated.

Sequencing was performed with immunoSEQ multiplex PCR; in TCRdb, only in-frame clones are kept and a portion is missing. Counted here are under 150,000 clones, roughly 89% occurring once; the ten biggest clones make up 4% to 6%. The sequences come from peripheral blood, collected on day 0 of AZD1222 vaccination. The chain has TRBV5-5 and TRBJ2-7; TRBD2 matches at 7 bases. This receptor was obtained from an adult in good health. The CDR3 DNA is TGTGCCAGCAGCTCCCGGGACTACCGGGAGCAGTACTTC. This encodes CASSSRDYREQYF.